This TCR beta chain was captured in a study of STAT5B mutations in CD4+ large granular lymphocyte leukemia (dated by TCRdb to between 2020 and 2023). About the full investigation: Among healthy controls, the CDR3 'QG' motif was associated with a particular HLA allele. TCRbeta repertoires of CD4+ T-cell large granular lymphocyte leukemia patients were compared with those of healthy blood donors. Flow cytometry on FACSCanto II or FACSVerse showed that the purified fractions were more than 95% pure among lymphocytes.

In the germline V gene, CDR1 corresponds to SQVTM and CDR2 to ANQGSEA. Relative to germline, V is 7 bases shorter and J is 1 base shorter, with 9 bases between their ends. There are 12 amino acids in the CDR3, from cysteine to phenylalanine inclusive. Only the CDR3 part of the read is kept: 36 bases, read in frame from the first base. The immunoSEQ assay at survey resolution was used to sequence TCRbeta rearrangements from genomic DNA. The original methods were these. In the TCR sequencing data, the lowest productive clonotype frequency that could be detected was 2.59 x 10-5. Only productive TCRbeta rearrangements, defined as complete and in-frame sequences, were included in the analyses. Sample clonality was computed as Simpson clonality in the immunoSEQ Analyzer version 3.0. Clones were grouped by frequency into very rare, small, medium, large (1-20%) or hyperexpanded (>20%) categories. Generation probabilities were estimated with OLGA 1.2.3, V-gene circos plots were generated with VDJtools, specificities were searched for in VDJdb, and CDR3 motifs were identified with GLIPH. Entries here come from immuneACCESS through TCRdb and include only in-frame sequences with V and J called. Some clones fail to appear in such tables; in the studies checked, an unresolved V gene covers under half of the shortfall, and the cause of the remainder is unknown. V and J calls and clone size are as listed in that table; D and trimming were resolved from the DNA. Within this sample are about 21,000 clones, with approximately 75% of them counted one time only. Together, the top ten hold around 4% of the sample.

The paper's findings and limits, for the study overall: TRBV06-family usage was enriched among the top patient clones (8/27) compared with healthy controls (2/35). Data were not HLA-matched; higher clonality in CD4+ versus CD8+ T-LGLL could reflect the relatively small sample size. Each patient's main leukemic clonotypes were private, but roughly a quarter of these clonotypes showed up at low frequency in the non-leukemic repertoires of other patients. Compared with healthy CD4+ repertoires, CD4-sorted patient repertoires appeared more clonal, and this difference remained even after the putative leukemic clones were removed.

Concerning this clone: Its antigen is unknown. Base qualities are missing; no much larger clone stands one base away.

The healthy control group was made up of approximately 40 blood donors, and the Finnish Red Cross blood service supplied their buffy coats. All TCR-sequenced material derived from peripheral blood: patient blood samples and healthy donor buffy coats. Ficoll-Hypaque gradient centrifugation was used to isolate peripheral blood mononuclear cells. CD4+ cells were magnetically purified from the buffy coats of healthy controls. Genomic DNA was extracted using the Gentra Puregene Cell and Tissue kit, and a Qubit 2.0 fluorometer was used to quantify it. Sequencing used CD4+ T cells from blood buffy coats. The chain is encoded by TRBV29-1 joined to TRBJ2-3, with an unclear D gene assignment. This TCR was recovered from a human donor in good health. CDR3 reads: CSGRQGTDTQYF. Read as DNA, the sequence is TGCAGCGGTCGTCAGGGCACAGATACGCAGTATTTT.